The 22 T cell receptor beta chains reported below all come from one sample, sequenced in a study of human T cells and chemical hapten exposure. MiXCR was run by TCRdb on the RACE reads, yielding one entry per CDR3 protein. The sample lists about 120,000 distinct CDR3 sequences; 12% to 15% were seen once. Documented time point: patch test 1, 2 weeks after DPC sensitization. The treatment denotes: therapeutic diphenylcyclopropenone sensitization with weekly scalp DPC. Sequencing used whole blood, obtained in connection with sensitization to the hapten diphenylcyclopropenone (DPC). These receptors came from a young man with alopecia areata. Some clones in this sample may be carry-over from other donors' samples.

The table lists this clonotype with a few counts. V and J are TRBV20-1 and TRBJ2-7; TRBD1 aligns across 7 bases. The CDR3 spans 13 residues. V was clipped by 5 bases and J by 2 bases; unmatched bases: 6. Per germline, CDR1 DFQATT and CDR2 SNEGSKA (reference sequence). The CDR3 sequence: CSARGTATYEQYV. CDR3 bases: TGCAGTGCTCGAGGGACAGCCACCTACGAGCAGTACGTC.

This clonotype was picked up a small number of times. The genes are TRBV7-8 and TRBJ2-5; perhaps TRBD1 as D (6 bases). Trimming pared 5 bases from V and 1 base from J, leaving 14 bases between. Germline CDR1 and CDR2: SGHVS and FQNEAQ. The length of the CDR3 is 15 residues. CDR3: CASSAKRGTQETQYF. DNA of the CDR3: TGTGCCAGCAGCGCAAAAAGGGGGACCCAAGAGACCCAGTACTTC.

This chain joins TRBV7-2 and TRBJ1-2; the match to TRBD1 covers 7 bases. Germline V gene sequence: CDR1 SGHTA, CDR2 FQGNSA. This CDR3 contains 16 residues. The junction had 8 bases not matched to a gene; V was cut back by 1 base and J by 3 bases. CDR3 coding DNA: TGTGCCAGCAGCTTAGAACGGTTGAGGGGGCACTATGGCTACACCTTC. This translates into CASSLERLRGHYGYTF.

The rearrangement joins TRBV6-2 or TRBV6-3 to TRBJ1-2; D gene unclear. Germline V gene sequence: CDR1 MNHEY, CDR2 SVGEGT. V lost 5 bases and J lost 4, with 2 bases in between. The CDR3 covers 10 residues. CDR3 region: CASSGYGYTF. The CDR3 DNA reads as TGTGCCAGCAGTGGCTATGGCTACACCTTC.

This clonotype showed up just a few times. The rearrangement uses TRBV9 and TRBJ1-6; D is perhaps TRBD1 (5 bases). The germline V gene has CDR1 SGDLS and CDR2 YYNGEE. With 1 base removed from V and 8 bases from J, the gap between germline ends came to 7 bases. CDR3 length: 13 amino acids. The CDR3 is CASSVSGDSPLHF. In DNA, the CDR3 is TGTGCCAGCAGCGTATCGGGGGATTCACCCCTCCACTTT.

The sample holds a few counts of this clonotype. V is TRBV4-3 and J is TRBJ2-7; D remains ambiguous. Germline values: CDR1 LGHNA, CDR2 YSLEER. Trimming removed 0 bases at V and 9 bases at J, with 9 bases between. The length of the CDR3 is 12 residues. This CDR3 reads CASSQEEQTQYV. CDR3 nucleotide sequence: TGCGCCAGCAGCCAAGAGGAACAGACGCAGTACGTC.

This clonotype has only a few counts. The chain links TRBV29-1 to TRBJ1-1; no definite D call. CDR1 is SQVTM, CDR2 ANQGSEA, per germline. This CDR3 is built from 14 residues. Between the trimmed V and J ends, which lost 5 bases and 1 base, there was a span of 14 bases. CDR3 DNA sequence: TGCAGCGTTAAGCGGGAGCCCAAGAACACTGAAGCTTTCTTT. Translating gives CSVKREPKNTEAFF.

The chain couples TRBV7-9 to TRBJ2-7; no clear D gene. The CDR3 covers 16 residues. V dropped 4 bases and J dropped 2 bases, with 18 bases sitting between them. Per the germline V gene, CDR1 is SEHNR and CDR2 is FQNEAQ (reference sequence). For the CDR3, the DNA is TGTGCCAGCAGCTCCCAAGGCCTTTTACTCCCCTACGAGCAGTACTTC. Translating it yields CASSSQGLLLPYEQYF.

The gene calls are TRBV29-1 and TRBJ2-1, with 7 bases fitting TRBD2. After removal of 7 bases from V and 10 bases from J, the junction contained 4 bases not matched to a gene. The CDR3 consists of 10 residues. The germline CDR1 and CDR2 sequences are SQVTM and ANQGSEA. The CDR3 sequence: CSAGRQEQFF. The CDR3 DNA reads TGCAGCGCCGGGAGGCAGGAGCAGTTCTTC.

This clonotype was found many times. The chain couples TRBV7-6 to TRBJ2-3; D is tentatively TRBD1 or TRBD2 (5 bases each). The CDR3 runs 15 residues. Trimming removed 6 bases at V and 5 bases at J, with 18 bases between. Looked up from germline, CDR1 is SGHVS and CDR2 is FNYEAQ. The DNA for the CDR3 is TGTGCCAGCAGTAAAGCAGGGCAAGGGAGAGATACGCAGTATTTT. It encodes CASSKAGQGRDTQYF.

This chain uses TRBV19 with TRBJ2-1, with D hard to call. Trimming left V 6 bases short and J 8 bases short, with 11 bases between. The CDR3 contains 12 residues. The germline gives CDR1 LNHDA, CDR2 SQIVND (reference sequence). CDR3 sequence reads: CASRTSLDEQFF. Written as DNA, the CDR3 is TGTGCCAGTAGGACTTCCCTCGATGAGCAGTTCTTC.

Remarks on this clonotype: No conserved phenylalanine or tryptophan ends this CDR3, so it is likely a read error. The chain combines TRBV20-1 with TRBJ1-6; no reliable D call. Trimming removed 5 bases at V and 5 bases at J, with 16 bases between. There are 15 residues in the CDR3. Per germline, CDR1 DFQATT and CDR2 SNEGSKA (reference sequence). This CDR3 is CSAATGQTNNSPLHL. CDR3 nucleotides: TGCAGTGCTGCAACTGGGCAAACGAATAATTCACCCCTCCACTTG.

This clonotype was seen a few times. The chain combines TRBV9 with TRBJ2-3, with 10 bases lining up with TRBD1. J lost 4 bases, V lost 3 bases, and 8 bases had no gene match. Germline V gives CDR1 SGDLS, CDR2 YYNGEE. The CDR3 spans 16 residues. The DNA of the CDR3 is TGTGCCAGCAGCGCCAGGGACAGGGGAGGACCAGATACGCAGTATTTT. As protein: CASSARDRGGPDTQYF.

V gene TRBV5-7 combines with J gene TRBJ1-3; D gene uncertain. TRBV5-7 is noted as an ORF with a role that remains uncertain. CDR3 size: 15 residues. Trimming pared 6 bases from V and 0 bases from J, leaving 13 bases between. The CDR3 spells CASIILMSSGNTIYF. CDR3 bases: TGTGCCAGCATCATCTTAATGAGCTCTGGAAACACCATATATTTT.

CDR3 sequence (DNA): TGTGCCAGTAGTATCGAGACAGGGCTCGCCAATGAGCAGTTCTTC. Encoded protein: CASSIETGLANEQFF. The chain uses TRBV19 and TRBJ2-1; 7 nucleotides match TRBD1. This CDR3 has 15 residues. The V gene end was trimmed by 3 bases and the J gene end by 6 bases; junction bases not matched to a gene: 8. The germline CDR1 and CDR2 sequences are LNHDA and SQIVND (reference sequence).

This clonotype has just a few counts. Here the CDR3 reads CASSYTGNTDTQYF. DNA for the CDR3: TGTGCCAGCAGCTATACAGGGAACACAGATACGCAGTATTTT. This rearrangement joins TRBV13 to TRBJ2-3; D may be TRBD1 (6 bases). The germline gives CDR1 PRHDT, CDR2 FYEKMQ (reference sequence). The CDR3 spans 14 residues. The germline V and J ends were trimmed by 4 bases and 2 bases, with 10 bases remaining between them.

The chain combines TRBV14 with TRBJ1-1; D unresolved. The CDR3 extends over 13 amino acids. V lost 1 base to trimming and J lost 5 bases, with 8 bases between them. The germline V gene encodes CDR1 SGHDN and CDR2 FVKESK. The CDR3 spells CASSQGTRTEAFF. The CDR3, as DNA: TGTGCCAGCAGCCAAGGAACAAGGACTGAAGCTTTCTTT.

About this clonotype: Likely a read error: the CDR3 ends without its conserved phenylalanine or tryptophan. V usage is TRBV3-1 and J usage is TRBJ2-7; TRBD1 matches 8 bases. Germline CDR1 is LGHDT and CDR2 is YNNKEL (reference sequence). The CDR3 sequence is 16 residues long. V shed 1 base, J shed 4 bases, and the junction held 9 bases outside the gene matches. This CDR3 reads CASSQGSDRVLYEQYL. In nucleotides, the CDR3 is TGTGCCAGCAGCCAAGGGTCGGACAGGGTACTGTACGAGCAGTACTTG.

At least ten counts were recorded for this clonotype. One end of the junction varies from germline; a read error may be responsible. The chain uses TRBV11-2 and TRBJ1-6, with D possibly being TRBD1 (6 bases). Per the germline V gene, CDR1 is SGHAT and CDR2 is FQNNGV. The CDR3 has 17 amino acids. CDR3 loop: CASSGSYRESYNSALHF. DNA for the CDR3: TGTGCCAGCAGCGGAAGTTACAGGGAATCCTATAATTCAGCCCTCCACTTT.

The rearrangement links TRBV4-3 to TRBJ2-2; a possible D gene is TRBD1 (5 bases). The CDR3 spans 16 residues. Germline V gene lookup returns CDR1 LGHNA and CDR2 YSLEER. The germline V and J ends were trimmed by 1 base and 2 bases, with 11 bases remaining between them. The CDR3 is CASSQVPGPNTGELFF. CDR3 sequence (DNA): TGCGCCAGCAGCCAAGTGCCAGGGCCCAACACCGGGGAGCTGTTTTTT.

This clonotype occurred a few times. The rearrangement links TRBV24-1 to TRBJ1-5; no reliable D call. V gave up 5 bases and J gave up 3 bases, with 4 bases separating them. The CDR3 spans 12 residues. Per germline, CDR1 KGHDR and CDR2 SFDVKD. CDR3 coding DNA: TGTGCCACCAGTGCCCCCAATCAGCCCCAGCATTTT. As protein: CATSAPNQPQHF.

The chain couples TRBV7-3 to TRBJ2-1; 9 positions agree with TRBD1. The CDR3 spans 15 residues. Unmatched junction bases numbered 5, after V lost 1 base and J lost 7 bases. CDR1 SGHTA and CDR2 FQGTGA come from the germline V gene. The CDR3 DNA reads TGTGCCAGCAGCTTAATAGGGACAGGGTTAAATGAGCAGTTCTTC. Protein product: CASSLIGTGLNEQFF.